This passage covers 29 T cell receptor beta chains from one sample sequenced in a study of patients and donors after allogeneic stem cell transplantation (dated by TCRdb to the early 2020s). Library method: RT-PCR. TCRdb shows the sequencer as NextSeq 550. TCRdb reanalyzed the raw reads on its own, using fastp at Q25 for trimming and MiXCR for clone calling, and kept in-frame beta chains. One record per CDR3 amino acid sequence lists the most common genes and DNA. For this sample the table gives about 70,000 distinct CDR3 sequences, of which more than 20% were detected only once. Approximately 26% of the sample is in the top ten clones. The specimen was blood, either unsorted or a sorted T cell fraction (not recorded which). The receptors here all came from a human donor who was either an allogeneic HSCT recipient or a stem cell or donor lymphocyte infusion donor (not recorded which). It is not recorded whose cells these are; they may come from a transplant donor.

This clonotype turned up a few times. This chain uses TRBV4-1 with TRBJ1-6, with no clear D. The CDR3 contains 15 residues. The V and J ends lost 3 bases and 7 bases respectively, with 13 bases between them. Germline CDR1 MGHRA, CDR2 YSYEKL. In nucleotides, the CDR3 is TGCGCCAGCAGCCACCCGGGAGTAGGGAATTCACCCCTCCACTTT. Translating gives CASSHPGVGNSPLHF.

J is TRBJ2-4 and V is TRBV24-1, with TRBD1 identical over 7 bases. The germline gives CDR1 KGHDR, CDR2 SFDVKD. There are 15 residues in the CDR3. V trimming: 2 bases; J trimming: 7 bases; junction bases outside the gene matches: 7. CDR3 coding DNA: TGTGCCACCAGTGATTCCTGGACAGGCGGGAACATTCAGTACTTC. It is translated as CATSDSWTGGNIQYF.

This clonotype has a handful of counts. J is TRBJ2-1 and V is TRBV12-3 or TRBV12-4; 7 bases match TRBD2. V trimming: 2 bases; J trimming: 9 bases; junction bases outside the gene matches: 10. The CDR3 runs 15 residues. This CDR3 reads CASSLRRENPREQFF. The CDR3 DNA sequence: TGTGCCAGCAGTTTAAGGCGGGAGAATCCCCGTGAGCAGTTCTTC.

This clonotype occurred a few times. This rearrangement joins TRBV10-3 to TRBJ2-7; TRBD1 aligns across 8 bases. CDR3 size: 16 residues. CDR1 and CDR2 (germline): ENHRY, SYGVKD. V trimming: 8 bases; J trimming: 1 base; junction bases outside the gene matches: 13. The CDR3 spells CAISRGEGQASYEQYF. CDR3 sequence (DNA): TGTGCCATCTCACGAGGCGAGGGACAGGCGTCCTACGAGCAGTACTTC.

This chain connects TRBV20-1 to TRBJ2-7; the D call may be TRBD1 or TRBD2 (6 bases each). Germline CDR1 DFQATT, CDR2 SNEGSKA (reference sequence). The CDR3 is 13 amino acids. V shed 2 bases and J shed 3 bases, with 11 bases lying between them. The CDR3 sequence is CSARKGGGYEQYF. CDR3 sequence (DNA): TGCAGTGCTAGAAAAGGGGGAGGCTACGAGCAGTACTTC.

The chain carries TRBV29-1 and TRBJ2-1; either TRBD1 or TRBD2 may fit D (5 bases each). The CDR3 has 15 amino acids. Germline V lookup: CDR1 SQVTM, CDR2 ANQGSEA. With 1 base removed from V and 0 bases from J, the gap between germline ends came to 10 bases. The CDR3 nucleotides are TGCAGCGTTGAAGGGGACCGATACTCCTACAATGAGCAGTTCTTC. It translates to CSVEGDRYSYNEQFF.

This clonotype was seen a handful of times. The chain recombines TRBV20-1 with TRBJ1-4; tentatively, D is TRBD1 (6 bases). Germline lookup yields CDR1 DFQATT and CDR2 SNEGSKA (reference sequence). V lost 6 bases and J 7 bases, leaving 18 bases between the germline ends. The CDR3 extends over 14 amino acids. This CDR3 is CSAGGSGAFEKLFF. CDR3 nucleotides: TGCAGTGCGGGGGGTTCGGGGGCGTTTGAAAAACTGTTTTTT.

This clonotype was counted a few times. This chain joins TRBV4-3 and TRBJ1-2; D is unclear. Trimming pared 0 bases from V and 4 bases from J, leaving 9 bases between. CDR1 is LGHNA, CDR2 YSLEER, per germline. The CDR3 is 14 amino acids. The CDR3 sequence: CASSQDETIYGYTF. For the CDR3, the DNA is TGCGCCAGCAGCCAAGACGAAACTATCTATGGCTACACCTTC.

J is TRBJ1-5 and V is TRBV5-1; D is unclear. This CDR3 comprises 13 residues. Trimming removed 4 bases from V and 7 bases from J, with 12 bases in between. Per the germline V gene, CDR1 is SGHRS and CDR2 is YFSETQ. Here the CDR3 reads CASSPGPNQPQHF. The CDR3 bases are TGCGCCAGCAGCCCTGGACCAAACCAGCCCCAGCATTTT.

This clonotype has just a few counts. The chain employs TRBV10-2 and TRBJ1-6; D is uncertain. Germline assignment: CDR1 WSHSY and CDR2 SAAADI. CDR3 length: 15 residues. V lost 7 bases and J 0 bases, leaving 10 bases between the germline ends. The DNA for the CDR3 is TGCGCCAGCAAAAGGAGGCGCTCCTATAATTCACCCCTCCACTTT. Its protein product is CASKRRRSYNSPLHF.

The chain joins TRBV7-9 to TRBJ2-1, with D perhaps assigned TRBD1 or TRBD2 (5 bases each). The germline V gene has CDR1 SEHNR and CDR2 FQNEAQ (reference sequence). CDR3 length equals 14 residues. The ends were cut back, 4 bases at V and 2 bases at J, with 9 bases in the middle. The CDR3, as DNA: TGTGCCAGCAGCTCCGGGACCACCTACAATGAGCAGTTCTTC. Translation gives CASSSGTTYNEQFF.

V usage is TRBV7-9 and J usage is TRBJ2-1, with TRBD1 matching 7 bases. CDR1 SEHNR and CDR2 FQNEAQ come from the germline V gene (reference sequence). The trim removed 2 bases at V and 4 bases at J, leaving 5 bases unmatched. This CDR3 spans 15 amino acids. The CDR3: CASSLPGQRYNEQFF. For the CDR3, the DNA is TGTGCCAGCAGCTTACCGGGACAGAGATACAATGAGCAGTTCTTC.

This chain uses TRBV4-1 with TRBJ1-2; D perhaps matches TRBD1 (6 bases). Deletions cut 4 bases from V and 7 bases from J, with 19 bases between. CDR1 is MGHRA and CDR2 is YSYEKL in the germline V gene. This CDR3 region has 15 residues. DNA of the CDR3: TGCGCCAGCAGCCCAGATAAGCGGGCAGGGGCTGGCTACACCTTC. Protein product: CASSPDKRAGAGYTF.

This clonotype was counted a few times. The rearrangement joins TRBV18 to TRBJ1-3; a possible D gene is TRBD1 (5 bases). Germline assignment: CDR1 KGHSH and CDR2 LQKENI. CDR3 length equals 16 residues. Deletions cut 2 bases from V and 6 bases from J, with 17 bases between. CDR3 residues: CASSPTGTLWANTIYF. The CDR3, as DNA: TGTGCCAGCTCACCAACCGGGACCCTCTGGGCAAACACCATATATTTT.

CDR3 nucleotide sequence: TGTGCCAGCAATCGCTGGGGGACAGATACGCAGTATTTT. Amino acid sequence: CASNRWGTDTQYF. The rearrangement joins TRBV12-3 or TRBV12-4 to TRBJ2-3, with D possibly being TRBD1 or TRBD2 (5 bases each). This CDR3 has 13 residues. V was cut by 7 bases and J by 3 bases, with 11 bases left in between.

The chain combines TRBV20-1 with TRBJ2-7; D is uncertain. The V end was cut by 6 bases, the J end by 3 bases, with 15 bases between. The CDR3 is 13 amino acids. Germline V CDR1 and CDR2: DFQATT, SNEGSKA (reference sequence). CDR3 region: CSASAEFFYEQYF. The CDR3 DNA reads as TGCAGTGCGTCAGCAGAGTTTTTCTACGAGCAGTACTTC.

Ten or more counts support this clonotype. The chain is built from TRBV12-3 or TRBV12-4 and TRBJ2-1, with 11 bases that match TRBD2. The CDR3 covers 13 residues. V lost 5 bases and J lost 10; bases outside the gene matches: 4. The CDR3 spells CASSPWTSGEQFF. DNA of the CDR3: TGTGCCAGCAGTCCGTGGACTAGCGGGGAGCAGTTCTTC.

The chain carries TRBV30 and TRBJ2-1; D is perhaps TRBD2 (6 bases). This CDR3 region has 13 residues. From germline, CDR1 is GTSNPN and CDR2 SVGIG (reference sequence). The V and J ends lost 4 bases and 3 bases respectively, with 10 bases between them. The CDR3 nucleotides read TGTGCCTGGACCCCCGGGGGCTACAATGAGCAGTTCTTC. It yields the protein CAWTPGGYNEQFF.

In its sample, this clonotype was seen a few times. The chain employs TRBV15 and TRBJ1-3; a possible D gene is TRBD1 (5 bases). The CDR3 spans 16 residues. Germline CDR1 is LNHNV and CDR2 is YYDKDF (reference sequence). V lost 6 bases, J lost 0 bases, and 15 bases lay in between. The CDR3 region has the DNA TGTGCCACCAGAAGATCCCAGACAGACTCTGGAAACACCATATATTTT. Protein sequence: CATRRSQTDSGNTIYF.

This clonotype was detected a few times. CDR3 nucleotides: TGTGCCAGCAGTGAAGAGGAGGACAGGGTTCAGCCCCAGCATTTT. Translated, it gives CASSEEEDRVQPQHF. The chain carries TRBV2 and TRBJ1-5, with 8 bases aligning to TRBD1. Germline loops: CDR1 SNHLY, CDR2 FYNNEI. V lost 1 base to trimming and J lost 6 bases; unmatched junction nucleotides: 5. This CDR3 contains 15 residues.

This chain uses TRBV20-1 with TRBJ1-6; TRBD1 matches 9 bases. The germline V gene encodes CDR1 DFQATT and CDR2 SNEGSKA (reference sequence). The CDR3 extends over 15 amino acids. With V trimmed by 0 bases and J by 7 bases, 4 bases remained unmatched. In DNA, the CDR3 is TGCAGTGCTAGAGAGGCGGGACAGGGAAATTCACCCCTCCACTTT. This translates into CSAREAGQGNSPLHF.

This clonotype was observed at least ten times. V usage is TRBV29-1 and J usage is TRBJ1-1, with D unclear. V lost 1 base to trimming and J lost 5 bases, with 17 bases between them. Germline V lookup: CDR1 SQVTM, CDR2 ANQGSEA. There are 15 residues in the CDR3. The CDR3 region is CSVEGNGRRATEAFF. CDR3 bases: TGCAGCGTTGAAGGGAACGGACGGAGAGCGACTGAAGCTTTCTTT.

This sequence joins TRBV12-3 or TRBV12-4 and TRBJ1-5; weak D call: TRBD1 (6 bases). Trimming stripped 4 bases from V and 9 bases from J, with 16 bases between. The CDR3 loop spans 14 amino acids. For the CDR3, the DNA is TGTGCCAGCAGTTCCAGAGGGGGTCCCTTGCCCCAGCATTTT. Its protein is CASSSRGGPLPQHF.

J is TRBJ2-1 and V is TRBV6-1; D remains unclear. The CDR3 spans 12 residues. Germline V CDR1 and CDR2: MNHNS, SASEGT. V lost 6 bases, J lost 6 bases, and 9 bases lay in between. The DNA of the CDR3 is TGTGCCAGCAGGACGACGGCCAATGAGCAGTTCTTC. Amino acids: CASRTTANEQFF.

The gene calls are TRBV5-1 and TRBJ2-1; TRBD2 matches at 13 bases. From germline, CDR1 is SGHRS and CDR2 YFSETQ. Unmatched junction bases numbered 3, after V lost 4 bases and J lost 5 bases. This CDR3 is built from 15 residues. Here the CDR3 DNA reads TGCGCCAGCAGCCGGACTAGCGGGAGAAACAATGAGCAGTTCTTC. This sequence encodes CASSRTSGRNNEQFF.

V and J are TRBV7-2 and TRBJ1-5, with D unresolved. Per germline, CDR1 SGHTA and CDR2 FQGNSA. The CDR3 spans 13 residues. The V end was cut by 1 base, the J end by 5 bases, with 6 bases between. CDR3 residues: CASSLVGDQPQHF. CDR3 nucleotides: TGTGCCAGCAGCTTAGTGGGAGATCAGCCCCAGCATTTT.

The chain joins TRBV29-1 to TRBJ2-5; 7 nucleotides align to TRBD1. Germline assignment: CDR1 SQVTM and CDR2 ANQGSEA. V lost 4 bases, J lost 3 bases, and 5 bases stayed unmatched. There are 13 residues in the CDR3. CDR3 bases: TGCAGCGTTGCGGGACAGCTCAAAGAGACCCAGTACTTC. Translation gives CSVAGQLKETQYF.

The rearrangement uses TRBV7-9 and TRBJ2-2; 12 nucleotides line up with TRBD2. The CDR3 sequence is 18 residues long. CDR1 is SEHNR, CDR2 FQNEAQ, per germline (reference sequence). Trimming at V came to 2 bases and at J to 5 bases, leaving 9 bases not matched to a gene. CDR3 region: CASSLLPGLAGPTGELFF. CDR3 DNA: TGTGCCAGCAGCTTATTACCAGGACTAGCGGGACCTACCGGGGAGCTGTTTTTT.

This clonotype appeared many times. The chain combines TRBV7-2 with TRBJ1-2; TRBD1 aligns across 8 bases. The CDR3 is 15 amino acids. The J segment lost 7 bases and the V segment lost 4 bases, leaving 11 bases of the junction unmatched. Germline V gene lookup returns CDR1 SGHTA and CDR2 FQGNSA. Written as DNA, the CDR3 is TGTGCCAGCAGCTCCGGACAGGGATTAAGGGGTGGCTACACCTTC. Translation gives CASSSGQGLRGGYTF.